The clone carrying this T cell receptor (beta chain) was counted many times. What it binds is unknown. This sample is drawn from a study of CD8+CD57+ T cells in acquired aplastic anemia. CDR3 and TCR beta VDJ profiling relied on genomic DNA as the template. Using its own MiXCR run on the reads, TCRdb lists one record per CDR3 protein. The sample holds a few hundred thousand distinct CDR3 sequences, under 55% seen once. The CDR3 is 15 residues long. Germline-derived CDR1 and CDR2 are SGHDT and YYEEEE. The V segment lost 4 bases and the J segment 7 bases; nucleotides outside the gene matches: 9. Those patients picked for sequencing had displayed CD8+CD57+ cell expansion on flow cytometry. Diagnosis of severe acquired aplastic anemia applied to all patients. Regarding the study as a whole: Patients showed no significant difference from controls in CD8+ Simpson's diversity. Overlapping CD8+ CDR3 repertoires of patients and controls contained approximately 28 shared sequences.

The clonotype comes from a human donor with aplastic anemia. The sample was sorted CD4+, CD8+, or CD8+CD57+ T cells (not recorded which) from PBMCs. The gene calls are TRBV5-6 and TRBJ2-1; 9 nucleotides agree with TRBD1. This CDR3 reads CASSQTGGTVNEQFF. The CDR3 nucleotides read TGTGCCAGCAGCCAGACAGGGGGAACTGTAAATGAGCAGTTCTTC.